A single T cell receptor beta chain is shown here with its context. Its cognate antigen is unknown. This specimen belongs to a study of radiation and T cells in renal cell carcinoma. General study findings and limits: From baseline, blood top tumor clonotypes peaked at 2 weeks post-radiation.

The protocol was immunoSEQ multiplex PCR, while the TCRdb copy is restricted to in-frame clones and leaves out a portion. The profile shows around 180,000 clones, about 87% of them singletons. The time point denotes: blood 4 weeks post-SBRT, at nephrectomy. Treatment of the sample: 15 Gy SBRT to primary tumor, nephrectomy 4 weeks later. The germline V and J ends were trimmed by 1 base and 3 bases, with 5 bases remaining between them. The germline V gene encodes CDR1 SGHRS and CDR2 YFSETQ. The CDR3 is made up of 12 amino acids. The gene calls are TRBV5-1 and TRBJ2-7, with D unresolved. This clonotype was obtained from a woman in her fifties or sixties with renal cell carcinoma. The sequenced sample was blood, obtained from a patient whose treatment included radiotherapy and nephrectomy. CDR3 region: CASSLWGYEQYF. CDR3 nucleotides: TGCGCCAGCAGCTTGTGGGGCTACGAGCAGTACTTC.